Listed below are T cell receptor beta chains from one sample, sequenced in a study of neoadjuvant anti-PD-1 for oral cavity cancer. The assay was immunoSEQ multiplex PCR, and TCRdb's table has in-frame clones only and misses some. In the table there are 60,000 to 80,000 clones, more than 65% of which are singletons. The sequencing here drew on PBMCs, taken before nivolumab (anti-PD-1) treatment. The receptors originated from a person aged 35 to 85 with oral cavity squamous cell carcinoma. Each CDR3 is given with its conserved first and last residue. A D gene is named only where the DNA matches it firmly. Size is omitted from some rows. Given values are once, few, many or a class for expanded clones.

len,abundance,j_gene,v_gene,d_gene,CDR3aa,CDR3nt
16,.,TRBJ2-1,TRBV5-1,.,CASSLGSGLSYNEQFF,TGCGCCAGCAGCTTGGGTAGCGGACTCTCCTACAATGAGCAGTTCTTC
14,.,TRBJ1-1,TRBV27,.,CASSKRGANTEAFF,TGTGCCAGCAGTAAGAGGGGGGCGAACACTGAAGCTTTCTTT
15,once,TRBJ1-4,TRBV11-2,.,CASTFTDPTNEKLFF,TGTGCCAGCACTTTCACAGATCCAACTAATGAAAAACTGTTTTTT
13,.,TRBJ1-2,TRBV14,.,CASSPWSGDGYTF,TGTGCCAGCAGCCCCTGGTCCGGGGATGGCTACACCTTC
11,.,TRBJ2-7,TRBV2,.,CASEGVSEQYF,TGTGCCAGCGAAGGCGTAAGTGAGCAGTACTTC
13,.,TRBJ1-6,TRBV15,.,CATSRSLGSPLHF,TGTGCCACCAGCAGATCCCTGGGCTCACCCCTCCACTTT
15,few,TRBJ2-7,TRBV25-1,.,CASSRDGLGSNEQYF,TGTGCCAGCAGTAGGGATGGACTGGGGAGCAACGAGCAGTACTTC
16,.,TRBJ2-1,TRBV7-2,TRBD1,CASSAPPGQGWHEQFF,TGTGCCAGCAGCGCCCCCCCGGGACAGGGGTGGCATGAGCAGTTCTTC
12,.,TRBJ1-2,TRBV2,TRBD1,CAYGQGDYGYTF,TGTGCCTATGGACAGGGAGACTATGGCTACACCTTC
15,few,TRBJ2-7,TRBV4-1,.,CASSQDPASSYEQYF,TGCGCCAGCAGCCAAGATCCCGCTAGTAGCTACGAGCAGTACTTC
13,.,TRBJ2-2,TRBV27,.,CASSDRQAGELFF,TGTGCCAGCAGTGACCGACAGGCCGGGGAGCTGTTTTTT
15,.,TRBJ2-7,TRBV10-2,.,CASSLWGEVTYEQYF,TGCGCCAGCAGCCTCTGGGGGGAGGTCACCTACGAGCAGTACTTC
15,few,TRBJ1-2,TRBV13,TRBD1,CASSLQGQGALGYTF,TGTGCCAGCAGCTTACAAGGACAGGGGGCTCTTGGCTACACCTTC
13,.,TRBJ1-5,TRBV4-1,.,CASSQQIYQPQHF,TGCGCCAGCAGCCAACAAATTTACCAGCCCCAGCATTTT
15,.,TRBJ2-2,TRBV14,TRBD2,CASSPAGGGTGELFF,TGTGCCAGCAGCCCAGCGGGAGGAGGCACCGGGGAGCTGTTTTTT
14,.,TRBJ2-6,TRBV29-1,.,CSVADSSGANVLTF,TGCAGCGTTGCGGACAGCTCTGGGGCCAACGTCCTGACTTTC
15,.,TRBJ2-1,TRBV7-9,TRBD2,CASSLDGGGLDEQFF,TGTGCCAGCAGCTTAGATGGCGGGGGGTTGGATGAGCAGTTCTTC